Listed below are T cell receptor beta chains from one sample, sequenced in a study of T cell repertoires in cytomegalovirus infection. TCRdb reprocessed the reads with MiXCR, giving one entry per CDR3 protein. The table shows around 270,000 distinct CDR3 sequences, with around 9% occurring only once. The sample taken for sequencing was PBMCs. Every receptor here comes from a human donor in good health (CMV status not recorded). Some clones in this sample may be carry-over from other donors' samples. The CDR3 runs from the conserved cysteine through the conserved F or W. A D gene is named only where the DNA matches it firmly. Rows may omit the clone size; those that give it use once, few, many or a size class.

CDR3 length | J gene | clone size | V gene | D gene | CDR3 DNA | CDR3 protein
15 | TRBJ1-1 | few | TRBV7-2 | TRBD1 | TGTGCCAGCACCTACGAACAGGGGAGGGGCACTGAAGCTTTCTTT | CASTYEQGRGTEAFF
15 | TRBJ2-1 | many | TRBV7-2 | - | TGTGCCAGCAGCTTAGATCGGCTGAGGGAAGGTGAGCAGTTCTTC | CASSLDRLREGEQFF
15 | TRBJ1-2 | few | TRBV12-5 | TRBD1 | TGTGCTAGTGGTTTGGGGATACAGGGGTTCTATGGCTACACCTTC | CASGLGIQGFYGYTF
15 | TRBJ2-2 | many | TRBV7-2 | - | TGTGCCAGCAACCAACAGGGAGCCAGCACCGGGGAGCTGTTTTTT | CASNQQGASTGELFF
12 | TRBJ2-7 | many | TRBV12-3/TRBV12-4 | TRBD1 | TGTGCCAGCGGCCGGGACAGGGGCGAGCAGTACTTC | CASGRDRGEQYF
14 | TRBJ2-7 | many | TRBV20-1 | - | TGCAGTGCCGAAGCTGGGGGGCTGGCCTACGAGCAGTACTTC | CSAEAGGLAYEQYF
16 | TRBJ2-1 | many | TRBV20-1 | TRBD1 | TGCAGTGCGAATGACCGGACAGGGGGATCCTACAATGAGCAGTTCTTC | CSANDRTGGSYNEQFF
14 | TRBJ2-7 | many | TRBV7-2 | - | TGTGCCAGCAGTTCGAAGACAGGTCCGGTCGAGCAGTACTTC | CASSSKTGPVEQYF
13 | TRBJ1-5 | many | TRBV19 | - | TGTGCCAGTAGTATAAGAGAACTTCTGCCCCAGCATTTT | CASSIRELLPQHF
12 | TRBJ2-2 | many | TRBV6-2/TRBV6-3 | - | TGTGCCAGCAGTTACACCACCGGGGAGCTGTTTTTT | CASSYTTGELFF
15 | TRBJ2-2 | - | TRBV20-1 | - | TGCAGTGCTAGCCGGGACAACTTAAACACCGGGGAGCTGTTTTTT | CSASRDNLNTGELFF
13 | TRBJ1-5 | few | TRBV18 | - | TGTGCCAGCTCCCCTACAGATATCCACCCCCAGCATTTT | CASSPTDIHPQHF
11 | TRBJ2-1 | many | TRBV6-6 | - | TGTGCCAGCAGTTACGACGATGAGCAGTTCTTC | CASSYDDEQFF
17 | TRBJ2-3 | many | TRBV4-3 | - | TGCGCCAGCAGCCAAGCCCTTAGCGGTTTTAGCACAGATACGCAGTATTTT | CASSQALSGFSTDTQYF
17 | TRBJ2-6 | - | TRBV6-5 | TRBD1 | TGTGCCAGCAGACAGGGGGCCCTGTCGTCCGGGGCCAACGTCCTGACTTTC | CASRQGALSSGANVLTF
14 | TRBJ1-2 | - | TRBV5-6 | - | TGTGCCAGCAGCCACGGACGGCGGAACTATGGCTACACCTTC | CASSHGRRNYGYTF
13 | TRBJ2-7 | - | TRBV30 | - | TGTGCCTGGACACCGGGGGTTCCCTCCGAGCAGTACTTC | CAWTPGVPSEQYF
15 | TRBJ1-4 | many | TRBV28 | TRBD1 | TGTGCCAGCAGCCAAGGGGGACAGGGTGATGAAAAACTGTTTTTT | CASSQGGQGDEKLFF
17 | TRBJ2-5 | few | TRBV7-8 | TRBD2 | TGTGCCAGCAGCTTATCGGTTCGGCGGGAGGGATCGGAGACCCAGTACTTC | CASSLSVRREGSETQYF
15 | TRBJ2-1 | many | TRBV7-2 | TRBD2 | TGTGCCAGCAGCTTACGTCTAGCGGGGGGCCATGAGCAGTTCTTC | CASSLRLAGGHEQFF
15 | TRBJ1-2 | - | TRBV5-5 | - | TGTGCCAGCAGCCAAAAGTGGTCAGAGGGTTATGGCTACACCTTC | CASSQKWSEGYGYTF
15 | TRBJ2-1 | many | TRBV12-3/TRBV12-4 | TRBD1 | TGTGCCAGCAGCCTTCGGGGGACAGGTACCAGGGAGCAGTTCTTC | CASSLRGTGTREQFF
13 | TRBJ1-1 | many | TRBV7-8 | - | TGTGCCAGCAGCCCTGACACGAACACTGAAGCTTTCTTT | CASSPDTNTEAFF
13 | TRBJ2-7 | - | TRBV7-6 | - | TGTGCCAGCAGCCTGGCAGAGGGGGTCGGGCAGTACTTC | CASSLAEGVGQYF
14 | TRBJ2-1 | - | TRBV27 | - | TGTGCCAGCAGTTTAGAGGTGGGATACAATGAGCAGTTCTTC | CASSLEVGYNEQFF